This T cell receptor (beta chain) was recovered during a study of cytomegalovirus exposure and HLA in healthy donors. About the study: It was reported in a later analysis that the same platform had been used for the approximately 110 validation repertoires as for the roughly 650 first-cohort repertoires. General observations from the study: Most TCR sequences proved rare, with some public TCRs found in many donors. A list of roughly 180 TCR beta chains associated with cytomegalovirus was given. In vitro checks showed that three CMV-associated chains really do target CMV antigens.

The CDR3 runs to 12 residues. The ends were cut back, 4 bases at V and 7 bases at J, with 8 bases in the middle. CDR1 SNHLY and CDR2 FYNNEI come from the germline V gene. The method was immunoSEQ multiplex PCR; TCRdb's version includes in-frame clones alone and lacks a portion of them. The table records 150,000 to 200,000 clones, 81% of them present only once. Details on this clone: Its matching antigen is unknown.

The origin of this receptor is a woman aged 25-40 years in good health and CMV-seronegative. Input material: PBMCs. The chain combines TRBV2 with TRBJ2-1, with unresolved D. DNA for the CDR3: TGTGCCAGCAGTGTCTTCGCGAATGAGCAGTTCTTC. Translated, it gives CASSVFANEQFF.